This is a list of T cell receptor beta chains from one sample in a study of blood T cell repertoires in COVID-19. Produced via immunoSEQ multiplex PCR; TCRdb's table is partial and in-frame only. The sample lists under 300,000 clones, roughly 86% occurring once. Source material: peripheral blood. The receptors here all came from a woman in her 70s with active or convalescent COVID-19. CDR3s include the opening cysteine and the closing phenylalanine or tryptophan. The D gene is left open where the match is weak. A row's size may be missing; if present it is once, few, many or a size class.

V,D,J,size,CDR3,DNA
TRBV19,.,TRBJ2-4,.,CASSIKGVDLNIQYF,TGTGCCAGTAGTATAAAGGGGGTTGACCTAAACATTCAGTACTTC
TRBV27,.,TRBJ1-1,.,CASRQGREAFF,TGTGCCAGCAGACAGGGTAGAGAAGCTTTCTTT
TRBV18,TRBD2,TRBJ2-2,.,CASSPGGGRGTGELFF,TGTGCCAGCTCACCCGGCGGGGGGCGAGGAACCGGGGAGCTGTTTTTT
TRBV25-1,.,TRBJ1-1,.,CASSKGGTEAFF,TGTGCCAGCAGCAAGGGGGGGACTGAAGCTTTCTTT
TRBV6-5,.,TRBJ2-7,.,CASRTVNHEQYF,TGTGCCAGCAGGACAGTCAACCACGAGCAGTACTTC
TRBV24-1,TRBD1,TRBJ1-4,once,CATSDPGQGGEKLFF,TGTGCCACCAGTGATCCCGGACAGGGAGGCGAAAAACTGTTTTTT
TRBV14,.,TRBJ1-1,.,CASSRTQGTEAFF,TGTGCCAGCAGCCGAACACAGGGAACTGAAGCTTTCTTT
TRBV29-1,.,TRBJ1-1,.,CSGARTEAFF,TGCAGCGGCGCACGGACAGAAGCTTTCTTT
TRBV29-1,TRBD1,TRBJ1-2,.,CSVDRGDGYTF,TGCAGCGTTGACAGGGGGGATGGCTACACCTTC
TRBV5-6,.,TRBJ1-1,.,CASSLVTRRGMNTEAFF,TGTGCCAGCAGCTTGGTAACGAGGAGAGGGATGAACACTGAAGCTTTCTTT
TRBV12-2,.,TRBJ2-2,.,CASRLAQRGQGASGELFF,TGTGCAAGTCGCTTAGCGCAACGGGGACAGGGGGCGTCCGGGGAGCTGTTTTTT
TRBV29-1,TRBD1,TRBJ2-3,.,CSVEGRQGNSNTQYF,TGCAGCGTTGAAGGACGACAGGGAAATTCCAATACGCAGTATTTT
TRBV5-6,.,TRBJ1-6,.,CASSTAGNSPLHF,TGTGCCAGCAGTACCGCGGGGAATTCACCCCTCCACTTT
TRBV10-1,.,TRBJ2-1,.,CASSESSGEGDEQFF,TGCGCCAGCAGTGAGAGTTCCGGGGAAGGAGATGAGCAGTTCTTC
TRBV15,.,TRBJ1-1,few,CATSRGLDRTNTEAFF,TGTGCCACCAGCAGGGGCCTGGACAGAACGAACACTGAAGCTTTCTTT
TRBV18,.,TRBJ1-1,.,CASSPLDRRGSEAFF,TGTGCCAGCTCACCATTGGACAGACGGGGCTCTGAAGCTTTCTTT
TRBV12-3/TRBV12-4,.,TRBJ1-1,.,CASSYRVVEAFF,TGTGCCAGCAGCTACAGGGTGGTTGAAGCTTTCTTT
TRBV24-1,.,TRBJ2-1,.,CATEGDTFTNEQFF,TGTGCCACCGAGGGGGATACTTTTACCAATGAGCAGTTCTTC
TRBV7-7,TRBD2,TRBJ2-3,.,CASSLAGGAGTDTQYF,TGTGCCAGCAGCTTAGCCGGGGGGGCTGGCACAGATACGCAGTATTTT
TRBV28,TRBD1,TRBJ1-5,.,CASSFGGTDSNQPQHF,TGTGCCAGCAGTTTTGGAGGGACAGATAGCAATCAGCCCCAGCATTTT
TRBV19,TRBD1,TRBJ2-7,.,CASSIRTGGSYEQYF,TGTGCCAGTAGTATTCGGACAGGGGGCTCCTACGAGCAGTACTTC
TRBV24-1,.,TRBJ1-6,.,CATIPRRDNSPLHF,TGTGCCACCATTCCCCGGCGGGATAATTCACCCCTCCACTTT
TRBV19,.,TRBJ1-5,.,CASTLGDSNQPQHF,TGTGCCAGTACTTTAGGGGATAGCAATCAGCCCCAGCATTTT
TRBV29-1,.,TRBJ1-1,.,CSVQGTRGMNTEAFF,TGCAGCGTCCAGGGGACCCGTGGTATGAACACTGAAGCTTTCTTT
TRBV15,TRBD1,TRBJ1-4,.,CATSRGAGQANEKLFF,TGTGCCACCAGCAGAGGTGCGGGACAGGCTAATGAAAAACTGTTTTTT
TRBV29-1,.,TRBJ1-1,.,CSVDQGLNTEAFF,TGCAGCGTTGACCAGGGGCTAAACACTGAAGCTTTCTTT
TRBV7-8,.,TRBJ1-2,once,CASSLRQAGGYTF,TGTGCCAGCAGCTTACGGCAGGCGGGAGGCTACACCTTC
TRBV18,.,TRBJ1-6,.,CASSPEMRSGREGSPLHF,TGTGCCAGCTCACCAGAGATGCGTTCGGGGAGAGAGGGTTCACCCCTCCACTTT
TRBV4-2,.,TRBJ2-1,.,CASSQRRGGSEQFF,TGTGCCAGCAGCCAACGGAGGGGGGGAAGTGAGCAGTTCTTC
TRBV5-8,.,TRBJ1-5,.,CASSFSGSQPQHF,TGTGCCAGCAGCTTCTCGGGGTCTCAGCCCCAGCATTTT
TRBV7-9,.,TRBJ2-5,.,CASRGPPNQETQYF,TGTGCCAGCCGCGGGCCGCCCAACCAAGAGACCCAGTACTTC
TRBV5-6,TRBD1,TRBJ1-1,.,CASSLGGHDRGRAAFF,TGTGCCAGCAGCTTGGGGGGGCACGACAGGGGGCGAGCAGCTTTCTTT
TRBV5-4,.,TRBJ1-1,once,CASSLTAGITEAFF,TGTGCCAGCAGCTTGACGGCGGGGATCACTGAAGCTTTCTTT
TRBV28,.,TRBJ2-5,.,CASLEGTHAEETQYF,TGTGCCAGTCTAGAGGGCACCCATGCAGAAGAGACCCAGTACTTC
TRBV6-1,TRBD2,TRBJ2-1,.,CASSDPSGGPAPHEQFF,TGTGCCAGCAGTGACCCCAGCGGGGGGCCTGCCCCCCATGAGCAGTTCTTC
TRBV6-1,TRBD1,TRBJ2-5,.,CASTDIAPGQVGRETQYF,TGTGCCAGCACTGATATCGCCCCGGGACAGGTCGGGCGGGAGACCCAGTACTTC
TRBV6-1,TRBD1,TRBJ1-2,.,CASSESLTGRNYGYTF,TGTGCCAGCAGTGAGTCTTTGACAGGGAGGAACTATGGCTACACCTTC
TRBV5-1,.,TRBJ1-3,.,CASSSADSLGNTIYF,TGCGCCAGCAGCTCTGCGGACAGTCTTGGGAACACCATATATTTT
TRBV7-8,TRBD1,TRBJ1-1,.,CASSLQGATEAFF,TGTGCCAGCAGCCTACAGGGGGCTACTGAAGCTTTCTTT
TRBV6-6,.,TRBJ2-3,.,CASAWGDGTDTQYF,TGTGCCAGCGCTTGGGGCGACGGCACAGATACGCAGTATTTT
TRBV6-2/TRBV6-3,TRBD2,TRBJ2-5,.,CASSYPGLASGGARNQETQYF,TGTGCCAGCAGTTACCCCGGGCTGGCAAGCGGGGGGGCCCGCAACCAAGAGACCCAGTACTTC
TRBV10-3,.,TRBJ1-4,.,CAISELPQTAEKLFF,TGTGCCATCAGTGAATTGCCCCAGACAGCTGAAAAACTGTTTTTT
TRBV18,TRBD1,TRBJ1-1,.,CASSLAQGVSEAFF,TGTGCCAGCTCACTAGCACAGGGGGTAAGCGAAGCTTTCTTT
TRBV5-4,TRBD1,TRBJ1-1,.,CASSFADRGGEAFF,TGTGCCAGCAGCTTCGCGGACAGGGGGGGTGAAGCTTTCTTT
TRBV7-9,TRBD1,TRBJ1-2,.,CASSFLTGVYGYTF,TGTGCCAGCAGCTTTCTCACAGGGGTCTATGGCTACACCTTC
TRBV6-5,.,TRBJ2-5,.,CASMGGLPVGETQYF,TGTGCCAGCATGGGGGGACTCCCGGTCGGAGAGACCCAGTACTTC
TRBV7-9,.,TRBJ1-2,.,CASSLSGSYGYTF,TGTGCCAGCAGCTTGTCAGGATCCTATGGCTACACCTTC
TRBV1,.,TRBJ1-2,.,CTSSRRDRGGRYTF,TGCACCAGCAGCCGGCGGGACAGGGGAGGACGCTACACCTTC
TRBV4-1,.,TRBJ1-4,.,CASSQAGDDGEKLFF,TGCGCCAGCAGCCAAGCTGGTGACGACGGGGAAAAACTGTTTTTT
TRBV5-5,.,TRBJ2-5,.,CASSRPNREETQYF,TGTGCCAGCAGCAGACCAAACAGGGAAGAGACCCAGTACTTC
TRBV27,TRBD1,TRBJ1-4,.,CASSWQGGEKLFF,TGTGCCAGCAGTTGGCAGGGGGGTGAAAAACTGTTTTTT
TRBV6-5,.,TRBJ1-5,.,CASSYSTGQPQHF,TGTGCCAGCAGTTACTCGACAGGACAACCCCAGCATTTT
TRBV6-5,.,TRBJ1-2,.,CASYRMGGNYGYTF,TGTGCCAGCTATCGTATGGGGGGTAACTATGGCTACACCTTC
TRBV7-2,.,TRBJ2-2,.,CASSPLIGATGELFF,TGTGCCAGCAGCCCCTTGATTGGGGCGACCGGGGAGCTGTTTTTT
TRBV6-5,.,TRBJ2-1,.,CASSLSAWQGALF,TGTGCCAGCAGTCTTTCAGCCTGGCAGGGCGCGCTCTTC
TRBV12-3/TRBV12-4,.,TRBJ2-4,.,CASSLSGVQYF,TGTGCCAGCAGTCTCTCGGGGGTTCAGTACTTC
TRBV10-2,.,TRBJ1-1,.,CASSAWLTEAFF,TGCGCCAGCAGTGCGTGGCTCACTGAAGCTTTCTTT
TRBV6-5,.,TRBJ1-5,.,CASSTGNNQPQHF,TGTGCCAGCAGTACAGGAAACAATCAGCCCCAGCATTTT
TRBV7-9,TRBD1,TRBJ1-2,.,CASSFDRDYGYTF,TGTGCCAGCAGCTTTGACAGGGACTATGGCTACACCTTC
TRBV6-6,TRBD2,TRBJ2-7,.,CASRGEYGTSGAEQYF,TGTGCCAGCAGGGGGGAATACGGGACTAGCGGGGCCGAGCAGTACTTC